Here is one T cell receptor (beta chain) with its context. The data derive from a study of OX40 agonist ivuxolimab in advanced cancers. The junction had 14 bases not matched to a gene; V was cut back by 7 bases and J by 7 bases. The length of the CDR3 is 16 residues. Germline V gene data show CDR1 as MDHEN and CDR2 as SYDVKM. Profiled with immunoSEQ multiplex PCR; TCRdb holds only in-frame clones, not every one. The sample yields tens of thousands of clones, around 85% seen once. The sequence derives from an adult with an advanced solid tumor such as melanoma, head and neck, liver or kidney cancer. The chain recombines TRBV28 with TRBJ2-2, with 8 bases matching TRBD2. The sequencing used CD4+ or CD8+ T cells sorted from blood, collected in a trial of the OX40 agonist ivuxolimab. The CDR3: CASKDAQREYFGELFF. The CDR3, as DNA: TGTGCCAGCAAGGACGCTCAGCGGGAGTATTTCGGGGAGCTGTTTTTT.